The rows below give T cell receptor beta chains drawn from one sample of a study of prognosis after radiotherapy for stage I lung cancer. TCRdb re-analysed the multiplex PCR reads in MiXCR, keeping a single row per CDR3 protein. The sample records fewer than 40,000 distinct CDR3 sequences, about 32% being singletons. The sequences come from PBMCs, collected before or after stereotactic body radiation therapy (not recorded which). The receptors here all came from a donor aged 50 or older with non-small cell lung cancer. The CDR3 runs from the conserved cysteine through the conserved F or W. A D gene is named only where the DNA matches it firmly. The size field is filled for only some rows; it gives once, few, many or a size class.

d_call clone_size cdr3_length j_call v_call cdr3_aa cdr3_nt
. many 15 TRBJ1-5 TRBV5-1 CASSLEGHNNQPQHF TGCGCCAGCAGCTTGGAAGGACATAACAATCAGCCCCAGCATTTT
. . 14 TRBJ2-5 TRBV5-1 CASSLAQPQDTQYF TGCGCCAGCAGCTTGGCCCAGCCGCAAGATACCCAGTACTTC
TRBD1 many 15 TRBJ2-7 TRBV2 CASRPQGAFWNEQYF TGTGCCAGCAGGCCACAGGGGGCGTTTTGGAACGAGCAGTACTTC
. . 14 TRBJ1-1 TRBV6-1 CASRQAEGVTEAFF TGTGCCAGCAGACAAGCGGAGGGGGTCACTGAAGCTTTCTTT
. once 15 TRBJ1-5 TRBV5-1 CASSLDGQSNQPQHF TGCGCCAGCAGCTTGGATGGGCAGAGCAATCAGCCCCAGCATTTT
TRBD2 many 16 TRBJ2-4 TRBV28 CASSIGGGGAKNIQYF TGTGCCAGCAGTATTGGGGGCGGGGGGGCCAAAAACATTCAGTACTTC
. many 13 TRBJ1-2 TRBV3-1 CASSQGVGYGYTF TGTGCCAGCAGCCAGGGGGTTGGCTATGGCTACACCTTC
TRBD2 many 16 TRBJ2-1 TRBV30 CAWSVLETSSYNEQFF TGTGCCTGGAGTGTACTAGAGACTAGCAGCTACAATGAGCAGTTCTTC
. many 15 TRBJ2-1 TRBV11-2 CASSLVRDSYNEQFF TGTGCCAGCAGCTTAGTGCGGGACAGCTACAATGAGCAGTTCTTC
TRBD2 . 17 TRBJ2-1 TRBV2 CASRRTSGRAWSNEQFF TGTGCCAGCAGACGGACTAGCGGGAGGGCTTGGAGCAATGAGCAGTTCTTC
TRBD1 many 15 TRBJ2-1 TRBV27 CASRTGTGIYNEQFF TGTGCCAGCAGGACCGGGACAGGGATCTACAATGAGCAGTTCTTC
TRBD1 many 16 TRBJ2-3 TRBV11-1 CASSLEGRQGVDTQYF TGTGCCAGCAGCTTAGAGGGACGGCAGGGGGTCGATACGCAGTATTTT
. many 14 TRBJ1-1 TRBV19 CATTKNGLNTEAFF TGTGCCACCACCAAAAACGGGTTGAACACTGAAGCTTTCTTT
. many 13 TRBJ1-1 TRBV9 CASSVVGQGQAFF TGTGCCAGCAGCGTAGTTGGCCAGGGACAAGCTTTCTTT
. many 12 TRBJ2-5 TRBV2 CASSEDLETQYF TGTGCCAGCAGTGAAGACTTAGAGACCCAGTACTTC
. many 15 TRBJ1-1 TRBV12-3/TRBV12-4 CASSLPPTLNTEAFF TGTGCCAGCAGTTTACCTCCCACCTTGAACACTGAAGCTTTCTTT
. many 14 TRBJ1-5 TRBV2 CAGGSGNSNQPQHF TGTGCTGGAGGTTCGGGGAACAGCAATCAGCCCCAGCATTTT
TRBD2 . 16 TRBJ2-3 TRBV28 CASSTIAGREADTQYF TGTGCCAGCAGCACCATAGCGGGGAGGGAGGCAGATACGCAGTATTTT
TRBD2 many 17 TRBJ2-3 TRBV9 CASSTHPAGSSKDTQYF TGTGCCAGCAGCACCCACCCAGCGGGATCATCGAAGGATACGCAGTATTTT
TRBD2 many 16 TRBJ2-3 TRBV29-1 CSVGTSGWASTDTQYF TGCAGCGTTGGGACTAGCGGGTGGGCTAGCACAGATACGCAGTATTTT
. . 15 TRBJ1-2 TRBV27 CASSLCRAPVYGYTF TGTGCCAGCAGTTTATGCCGGGCCCCCGTCTATGGCTACACCTTC
. . 16 TRBJ1-2 TRBV5-1 CASSLASSRDPYGYTF TGCGCCAGCAGCTTGGCGTCTTCCCGGGACCCCTATGGCTACACCTTC
. . 13 TRBJ2-3 TRBV25-1 CASSVWERDTQYF TGTGCCAGCAGTGTCTGGGAGAGAGATACGCAGTATTTT
TRBD1 . 14 TRBJ1-1 TRBV12-3/TRBV12-4 CASSKTGVNTEAFF TGTGCCAGCAGTAAGACAGGGGTGAACACTGAAGCTTTCTTT
TRBD2 . 16 TRBJ2-5 TRBV20-1 CSARRLAGPSGETQYF TGCAGTGCTAGACGGCTAGCGGGACCCTCCGGGGAGACCCAGTACTTC
TRBD2 . 15 TRBJ2-1 TRBV6-5 CASSYELAGYNEQFF TGTGCCAGCAGTTACGAGCTAGCGGGTTACAATGAGCAGTTCTTC
. many 16 TRBJ2-3 TRBV5-1 CASSSTQHSSTDTQYF TGCGCCAGCAGCTCGACCCAGCATTCTAGCACAGATACGCAGTATTTT
TRBD1 many 17 TRBJ2-7 TRBV7-2 CASSFGTGALFHYEQYF TGTGCCAGCAGCTTTGGGACAGGGGCCCTATTTCACTACGAGCAGTACTTC
TRBD1 many 15 TRBJ1-2 TRBV2 CASSVFVDRVSGYTF TGTGCCAGCAGTGTCTTTGTGGACAGGGTAAGCGGCTACACCTTC
. many 14 TRBJ2-2 TRBV29-1 CSVVTGPRGGELFF TGCAGCGTTGTAACGGGGCCTCGTGGGGGGGAGCTGTTTTTT
TRBD2 many 14 TRBJ2-3 TRBV6-1 CASKTSGDTDTQYF TGTGCCAGCAAGACTAGCGGAGACACAGATACGCAGTATTTT
. many 11 TRBJ1-1 TRBV5-1 CASSLEGAAFF TGCGCCAGCAGCTTGGAGGGTGCTGCTTTCTTT
. . 13 TRBJ2-5 TRBV11-2 CASSLQVQETQYF TGTGCCAGCAGCTTACAGGTGCAAGAGACCCAGTACTTC
TRBD1 many 15 TRBJ2-7 TRBV5-6 CASSTPGTGSFEQYF TGTGCCAGCAGTACCCCCGGGACAGGGTCATTCGAGCAGTACTTC
. . 14 TRBJ1-2 TRBV28 CVSSLITANYVYTF TGTGTCAGCAGTTTAATTACGGCTAACTATGTCTACACCTTC
. . 14 TRBJ2-5 TRBV3-1 CASSQGTGQGTQYF TGTGCCAGCAGCCAAGGGACTGGGCAAGGGACCCAGTACTTC
TRBD1 few 13 TRBJ1-1 TRBV19 CASIRTGNTEAFF TGTGCCAGTATCCGGACAGGGAACACTGAAGCTTTCTTT
. many 13 TRBJ2-3 TRBV7-2 CASSLVWRDTQYF TGTGCCAGCAGCTTAGTTTGGCGGGATACGCAGTATTTT
. many 14 TRBJ2-1 TRBV7-3 CASSLRQPPNEQFF TGTGCCAGCAGCTTAAGGCAGCCCCCCAATGAGCAGTTCTTC
TRBD2 many 14 TRBJ2-2 TRBV7-8 CASREGLASGELFF TGTGCCAGCAGGGAGGGACTAGCCTCCGGGGAGCTGTTTTTT
. many 16 TRBJ1-5 TRBV6-1 CASSVTRLNSNQPQHF TGTGCCAGCAGTGTAACCAGACTTAATAGCAATCAGCCCCAGCATTTT
. many 13 TRBJ2-5 TRBV24-1 CATTAAGQETQYF TGTGCCACCACGGCGGCGGGCCAAGAGACCCAGTACTTC
. many 15 TRBJ1-2 TRBV20-1 CSASRLYQGLGGYTF TGCAGTGCTAGTCGCCTCTACCAGGGTTTGGGGGGCTACACCTTC
. many 17 TRBJ1-1 TRBV20-1 CSASQGPNRRKNTEAFF TGCAGTGCTAGTCAGGGCCCAAACAGGAGAAAGAACACTGAAGCTTTCTTT
. . 10 TRBJ2-1 TRBV2 CASAYNEQFF TGTGCCAGCGCCTACAATGAGCAGTTCTTC
. . 13 TRBJ1-5 TRBV6-1 CASSGDGWQPQHF TGTGCCAGCAGTGGGGACGGCTGGCAGCCCCAGCATTTT
. . 12 TRBJ1-2 TRBV7-2 CASSSQGLGYTF TGTGCCAGCAGCTCGCAGGGTCTGGGCTACACCTTC
TRBD1 many 15 TRBJ1-6 TRBV2 CASSGQGENNSPLHF TGTGCCAGCAGTGGACAGGGGGAAAATAATTCACCCCTCCACTTT
. . 10 TRBJ1-1 TRBV20-1 CSARDSGTFF TGCAGTGCTAGAGATTCAGGTACTTTCTTT
. many 14 TRBJ2-1 TRBV9 CASSVGRRYNEQFF TGTGCCAGCAGCGTAGGAAGACGGTACAATGAGCAGTTCTTC
. . 11 TRBJ2-7 TRBV6-1 CASVRSYEQYF TGTGCCAGCGTCAGGAGCTACGAGCAGTACTTC
TRBD2 many 15 TRBJ2-1 TRBV2 CASSGSSGLRSEQFF TGTGCCAGCAGTGGGTCTAGCGGGCTCCGCAGTGAGCAGTTCTTC
. many 13 TRBJ1-1 TRBV5-4 CASSSQGDTEAFF TGTGCCAGCAGCTCTCAAGGGGACACTGAAGCTTTCTTT
TRBD2 many 16 TRBJ2-7 TRBV18 CASSSSSGTSGRGQYF TGTGCCAGCTCGTCAAGTTCCGGGACTAGCGGGAGAGGGCAGTACTTC